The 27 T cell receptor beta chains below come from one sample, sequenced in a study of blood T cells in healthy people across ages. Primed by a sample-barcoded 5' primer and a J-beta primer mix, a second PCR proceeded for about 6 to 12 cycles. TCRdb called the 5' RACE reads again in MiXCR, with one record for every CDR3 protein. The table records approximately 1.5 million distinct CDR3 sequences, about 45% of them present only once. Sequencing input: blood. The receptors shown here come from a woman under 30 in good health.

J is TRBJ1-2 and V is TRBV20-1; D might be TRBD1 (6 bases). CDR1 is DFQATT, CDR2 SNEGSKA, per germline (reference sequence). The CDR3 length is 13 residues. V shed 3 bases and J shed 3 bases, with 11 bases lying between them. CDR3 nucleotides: TGCAGTGCTAGGGCGGGGGGCGACTATGGCTACACCTTC. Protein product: CSARAGGDYGYTF.

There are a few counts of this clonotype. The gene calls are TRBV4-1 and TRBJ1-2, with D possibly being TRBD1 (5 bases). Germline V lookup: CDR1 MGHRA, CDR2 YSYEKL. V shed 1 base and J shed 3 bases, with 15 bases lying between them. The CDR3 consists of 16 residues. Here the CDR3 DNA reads TGCGCCAGCAGCCAAGGTTTGCGGGGGAGCGACTATGGCTACACCTTC. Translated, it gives CASSQGLRGSDYGYTF.

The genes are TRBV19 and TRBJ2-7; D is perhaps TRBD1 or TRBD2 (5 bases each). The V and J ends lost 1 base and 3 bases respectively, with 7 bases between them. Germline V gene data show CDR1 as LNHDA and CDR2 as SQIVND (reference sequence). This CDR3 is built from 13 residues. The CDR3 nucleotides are TGTGCCAGTAGTATAGGGGACGGCTACGAGCAGTACTTC. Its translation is CASSIGDGYEQYF. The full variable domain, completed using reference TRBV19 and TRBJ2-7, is DGGITQSPKYLFRKEGQNVTLSCEQNLNHDAMYWYRQDPGQGLRLIYYSQIVNDFQKGDIAEGYSVSREKKESFPLTVTSAQKNPTAFYLCASSIGDGYEQYFGPGTRLTVT.

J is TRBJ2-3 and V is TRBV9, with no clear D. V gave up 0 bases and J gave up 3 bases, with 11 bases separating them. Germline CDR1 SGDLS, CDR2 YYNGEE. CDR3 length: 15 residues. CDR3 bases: TGTGCCAGCAGCGTAGGAGTCACCGTAACAGATACGCAGTATTTT. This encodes CASSVGVTVTDTQYF.

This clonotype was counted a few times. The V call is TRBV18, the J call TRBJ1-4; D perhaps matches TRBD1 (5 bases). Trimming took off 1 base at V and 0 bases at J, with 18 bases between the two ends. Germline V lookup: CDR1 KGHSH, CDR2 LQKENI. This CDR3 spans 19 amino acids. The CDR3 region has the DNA TGTGCCAGCTCACCACAGTTTGGAGGGGCGAACCCAACTAATGAAAAACTGTTTTTT. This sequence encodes CASSPQFGGANPTNEKLFF. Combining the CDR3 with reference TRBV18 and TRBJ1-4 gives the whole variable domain NAGVMQNPRHLVRRRGQEARLRCSPMKGHSHVYWYRQLPEEGLKFMVYLQKENIIDESGMPKERFSAEFPKEGPSILRIQQVVRGDSAAYFCASSPQFGGANPTNEKLFFGSGTQLSVL.

The CDR3 DNA is TGTGCCAGCAGTAGTACGGGAGGGCCTCCAGATACGCAGTATTTT. Translation gives CASSSTGGPPDTQYF. This chain connects TRBV12-3 or TRBV12-4 to TRBJ2-3, with 8 nucleotides matching TRBD2. The CDR3 length is 15 residues. With 5 bases clipped from V and 4 bases from J, the junction kept 8 bases outside the gene matches.

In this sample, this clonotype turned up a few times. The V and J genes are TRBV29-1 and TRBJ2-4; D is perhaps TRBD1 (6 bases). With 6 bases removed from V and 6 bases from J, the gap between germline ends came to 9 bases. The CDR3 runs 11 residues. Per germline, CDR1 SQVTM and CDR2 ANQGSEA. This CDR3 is CSVDSRNIQYF. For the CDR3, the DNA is TGCAGCGTGGACAGCCGAAACATTCAGTACTTC.

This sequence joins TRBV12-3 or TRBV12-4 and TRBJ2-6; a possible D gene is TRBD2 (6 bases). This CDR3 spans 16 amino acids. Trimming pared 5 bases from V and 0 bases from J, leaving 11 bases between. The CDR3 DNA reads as TGTGCCAGCAGTCCGGGACTTATCTCTGGGGCCAACGTCCTGACTTTC. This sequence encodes CASSPGLISGANVLTF.

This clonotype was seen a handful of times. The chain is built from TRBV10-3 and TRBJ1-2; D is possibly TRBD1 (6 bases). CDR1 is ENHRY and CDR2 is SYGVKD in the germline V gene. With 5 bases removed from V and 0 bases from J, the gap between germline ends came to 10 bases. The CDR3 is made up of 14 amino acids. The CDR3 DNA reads TGTGCCATCAGTTCGGGACACCCTAACTATGGCTACACCTTC. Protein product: CAISSGHPNYGYTF.

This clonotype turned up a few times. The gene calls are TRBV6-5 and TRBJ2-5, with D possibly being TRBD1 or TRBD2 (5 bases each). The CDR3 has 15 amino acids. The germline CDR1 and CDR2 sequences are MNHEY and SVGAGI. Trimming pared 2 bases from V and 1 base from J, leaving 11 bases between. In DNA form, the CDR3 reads TGTGCCAGCAGTTACGAGCCGGGGCTCCAAGAGACCCAGTACTTC. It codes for CASSYEPGLQETQYF.

CDR3 loop: CSARSAGGKQPQHF. For the CDR3, the DNA is TGCAGTGCTAGGTCGGCGGGGGGGAAGCAGCCCCAGCATTTT. The chain uses TRBV20-1 and TRBJ1-5; tentative D call: TRBD1 (5 bases). The V and J ends lost 3 bases and 7 bases respectively, with 16 bases between them. The CDR3 contains 14 residues. Germline V lookup: CDR1 DFQATT, CDR2 SNEGSKA (reference sequence).

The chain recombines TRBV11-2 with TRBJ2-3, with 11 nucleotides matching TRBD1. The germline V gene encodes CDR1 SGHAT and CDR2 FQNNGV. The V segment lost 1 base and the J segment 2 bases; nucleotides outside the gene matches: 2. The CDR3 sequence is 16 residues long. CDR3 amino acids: CASSLGDRGDTDTQYF. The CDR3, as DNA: TGTGCCAGCAGCTTAGGGGACAGGGGGGACACAGATACGCAGTATTTT.

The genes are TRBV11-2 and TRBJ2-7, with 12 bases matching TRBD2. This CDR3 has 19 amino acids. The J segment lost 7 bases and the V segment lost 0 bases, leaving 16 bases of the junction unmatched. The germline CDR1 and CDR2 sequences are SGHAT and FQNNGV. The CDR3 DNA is TGTGCCAGCAGCTTAGACCCCGGTCTAGCGGGAGGGCCCTACAATGAGCAGTACTTC. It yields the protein CASSLDPGLAGGPYNEQYF.

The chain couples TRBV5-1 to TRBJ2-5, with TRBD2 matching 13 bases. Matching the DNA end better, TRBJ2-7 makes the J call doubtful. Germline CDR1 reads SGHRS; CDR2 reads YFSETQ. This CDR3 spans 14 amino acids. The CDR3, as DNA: TGCGCCAGCAGAGGACTAGCGGGAGACTACGAGCAGTACTTC. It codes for CASRGLAGDYEQYF.

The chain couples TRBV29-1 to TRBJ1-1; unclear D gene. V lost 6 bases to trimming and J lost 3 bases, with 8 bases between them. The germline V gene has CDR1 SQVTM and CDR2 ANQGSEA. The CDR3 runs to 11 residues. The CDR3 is CSVVPYTEAFF. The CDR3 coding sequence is TGCAGCGTGGTGCCATACACTGAAGCTTTCTTT.

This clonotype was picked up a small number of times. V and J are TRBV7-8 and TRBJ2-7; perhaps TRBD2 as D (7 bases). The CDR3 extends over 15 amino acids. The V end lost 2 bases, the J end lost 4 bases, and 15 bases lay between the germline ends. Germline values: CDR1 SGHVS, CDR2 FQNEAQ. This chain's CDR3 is CASSLHAGAIYEQYF. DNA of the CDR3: TGTGCCAGCAGCTTACATGCGGGGGCGATATACGAGCAGTACTTC.

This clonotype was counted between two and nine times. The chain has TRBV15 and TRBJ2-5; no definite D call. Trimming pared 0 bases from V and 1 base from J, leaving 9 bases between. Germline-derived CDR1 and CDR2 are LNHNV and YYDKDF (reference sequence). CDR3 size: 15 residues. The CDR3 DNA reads TGTGCCACCAGCAGAGATAGTTCAGGCCAAGAGACCCAGTACTTC. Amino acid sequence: CATSRDSSGQETQYF.

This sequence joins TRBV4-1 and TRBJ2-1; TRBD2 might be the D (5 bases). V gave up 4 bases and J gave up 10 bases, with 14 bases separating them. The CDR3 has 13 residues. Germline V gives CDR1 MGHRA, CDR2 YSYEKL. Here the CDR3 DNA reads TGCGCCAGCAGCCCGATAGGGAGCTACGAGCAGTTCTTC. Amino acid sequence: CASSPIGSYEQFF.

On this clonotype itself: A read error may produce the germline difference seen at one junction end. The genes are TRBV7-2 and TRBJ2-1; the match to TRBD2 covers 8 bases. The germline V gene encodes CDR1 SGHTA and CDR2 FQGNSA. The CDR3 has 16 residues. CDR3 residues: CASSSTGTRFYNERFF. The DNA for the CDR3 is TGTGCCAGCAGCTCGACCGGGACTAGGTTCTACAATGAGCGGTTCTTC.

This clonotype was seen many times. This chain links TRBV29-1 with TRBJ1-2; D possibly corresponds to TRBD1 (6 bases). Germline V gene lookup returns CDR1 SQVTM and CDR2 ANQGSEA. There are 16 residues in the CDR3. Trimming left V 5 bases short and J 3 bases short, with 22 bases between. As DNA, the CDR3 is TGCAGCGTTCGGACCTATCCTACAGGGAACGACTATGGCTACACCTTC. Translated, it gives CSVRTYPTGNDYGYTF.

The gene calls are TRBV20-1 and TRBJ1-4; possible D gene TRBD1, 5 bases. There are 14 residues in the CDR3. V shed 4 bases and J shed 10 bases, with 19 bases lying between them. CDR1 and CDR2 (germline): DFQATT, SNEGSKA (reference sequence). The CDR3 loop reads CSAIRQNTGIKLFF. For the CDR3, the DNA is TGCAGTGCTATCCGACAGAACACGGGAATAAAACTGTTTTTT.

The CDR3 coding sequence is TGCAGTGCGGAGGACAGGGGGAGCTCCTACGAGCAGTACTTC. Protein: CSAEDRGSSYEQYF. The chain links TRBV20-1 to TRBJ2-7; 10 bases line up with TRBD1. V shed 6 bases, J shed 0 bases, and the junction held 5 bases outside the gene matches. CDR1 DFQATT and CDR2 SNEGSKA come from the germline V gene (reference sequence). There are 14 residues in the CDR3.

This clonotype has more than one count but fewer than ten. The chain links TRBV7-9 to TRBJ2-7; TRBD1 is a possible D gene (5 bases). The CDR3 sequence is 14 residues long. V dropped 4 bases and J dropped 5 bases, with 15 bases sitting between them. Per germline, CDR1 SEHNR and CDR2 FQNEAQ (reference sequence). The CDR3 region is CASSSPIRGHEQYF. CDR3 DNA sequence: TGTGCCAGCAGCTCCCCCATAAGGGGCCACGAGCAGTACTTC. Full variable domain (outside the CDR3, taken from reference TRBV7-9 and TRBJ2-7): DTGVSQNPRHKITKRGQNVTFRCDPISEHNRLYWYRQTLGQGPEFLTYFQNEAQLEKSRLLSDRFSAERPKGSFSTLEIQRTEQGDSAMYLCASSSPIRGHEQYFGPGTRLTVT.

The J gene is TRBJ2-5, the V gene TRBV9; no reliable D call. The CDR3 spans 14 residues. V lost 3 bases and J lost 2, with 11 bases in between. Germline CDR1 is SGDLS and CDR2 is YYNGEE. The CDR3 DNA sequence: TGTGCCAGCAGCGCGGACCTTAGGCAAGAGACCCAGTACTTC. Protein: CASSADLRQETQYF.

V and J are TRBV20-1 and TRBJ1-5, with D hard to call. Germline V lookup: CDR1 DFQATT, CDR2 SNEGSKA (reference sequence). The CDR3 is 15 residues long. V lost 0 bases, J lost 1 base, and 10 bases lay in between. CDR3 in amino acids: CSARDRGWSNQPQHF. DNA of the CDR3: TGCAGTGCTAGAGATCGGGGTTGGAGCAATCAGCCCCAGCATTTT.

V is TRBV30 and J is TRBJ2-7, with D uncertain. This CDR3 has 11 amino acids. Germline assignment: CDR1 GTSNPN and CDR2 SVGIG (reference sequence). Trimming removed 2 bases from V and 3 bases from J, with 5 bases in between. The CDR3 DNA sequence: TGTGCCTGGAGTAGTCTCTACGAGCAGTACTTC. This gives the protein CAWSSLYEQYF.

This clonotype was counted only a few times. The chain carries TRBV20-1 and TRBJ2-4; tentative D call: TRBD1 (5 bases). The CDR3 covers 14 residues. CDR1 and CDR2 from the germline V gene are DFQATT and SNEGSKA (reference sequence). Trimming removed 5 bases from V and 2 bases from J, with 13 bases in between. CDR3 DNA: TGCAGTGCTCTAGAAGGGGTGTCCAAAAACATTCAGTACTTC. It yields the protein CSALEGVSKNIQYF.